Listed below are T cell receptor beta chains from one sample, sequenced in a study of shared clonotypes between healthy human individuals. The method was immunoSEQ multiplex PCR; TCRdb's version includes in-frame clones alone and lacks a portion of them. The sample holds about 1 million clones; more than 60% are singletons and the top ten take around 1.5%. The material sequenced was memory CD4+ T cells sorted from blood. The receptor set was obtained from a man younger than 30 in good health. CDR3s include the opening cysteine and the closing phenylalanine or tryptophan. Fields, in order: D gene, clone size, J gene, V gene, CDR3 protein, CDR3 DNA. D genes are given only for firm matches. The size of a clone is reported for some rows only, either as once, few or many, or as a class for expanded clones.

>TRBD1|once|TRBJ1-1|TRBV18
CASSPPTGWTEAFF
TGTGCCAGCTCACCACCGACAGGGTGGACTGAAGCTTTCTTT
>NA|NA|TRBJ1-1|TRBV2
CASSGEKNTEAFF
TGTGCCAGCAGTGGAGAAAAGAACACTGAAGCTTTCTTT
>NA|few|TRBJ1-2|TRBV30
CAWTSKDKQWYGYTF
TGTGCCTGGACGAGTAAAGATAAGCAGTGGTATGGCTACACCTTC
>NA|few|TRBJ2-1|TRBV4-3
CASSPTGLQEQFF
TGCGCCAGCAGCCCGACAGGTCTACAGGAGCAGTTCTTC
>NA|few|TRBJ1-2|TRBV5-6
CASQRGYGYTF
TGTGCCAGCCAGAGGGGCTATGGCTACACCTTC
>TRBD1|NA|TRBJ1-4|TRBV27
CASSLFPGQGLFF
TGTGCCAGCAGTTTATTTCCAGGACAGGGACTGTTTTTT
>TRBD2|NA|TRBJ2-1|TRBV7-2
CASSREAGGKQFF
TGTGCCAGCAGCCGGGAAGCGGGAGGGAAGCAGTTCTTC
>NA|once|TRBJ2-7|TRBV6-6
CASSRPGRGGEQYF
TGTGCCAGCAGCCGCCCCGGGAGAGGCGGCGAGCAGTACTTC
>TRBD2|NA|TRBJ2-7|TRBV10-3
CAISVGGSTYEQYF
TGTGCCATCAGTGTTGGCGGGAGTACGTACGAGCAGTACTTC
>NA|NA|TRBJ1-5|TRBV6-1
CATMDPDQPQHF
TGTGCCACAATGGACCCCGATCAGCCCCAGCATTTT
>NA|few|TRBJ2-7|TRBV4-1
CASSQDGGGRVGQYF
TGCGCCAGCAGCCAAGATGGAGGGGGCCGGGTGGGGCAGTACTTC
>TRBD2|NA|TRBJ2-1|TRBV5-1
CASRSIGGTYNEQFF
TGCGCCAGCAGAAGTATCGGGGGGACCTACAATGAGCAGTTCTTC
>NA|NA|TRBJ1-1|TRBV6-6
CASVNRRGNTEAFF
TGTGCCAGTGTGAACAGAAGGGGAAACACTGAAGCTTTCTTT
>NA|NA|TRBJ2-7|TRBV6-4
CASSVRGKPSEQYF
TGTGCCAGCAGTGTACGGGGAAAACCCTCCGAGCAGTACTTC
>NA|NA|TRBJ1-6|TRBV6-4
CASRRTFDSPLHF
TGTGCCAGCAGGAGAACTTTCGATTCGCCCCTCCACTTT
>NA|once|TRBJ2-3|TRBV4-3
CASSQKSTDTQYF
TGCGCCAGCAGCCAAAAGAGCACAGATACGCAGTATTTT
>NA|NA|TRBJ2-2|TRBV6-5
CAIKPGTKNTGELFF
TGTGCCATTAAACCCGGGACAAAAAACACCGGGGAGCTGTTTTTT
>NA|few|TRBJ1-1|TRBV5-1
CASSQPTGEAFF
TGCGCCAGCAGCCAACCGACAGGTGAAGCTTTCTTT
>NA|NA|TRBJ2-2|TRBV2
CASTERYGTGELFF
TGTGCCAGCACCGAGCGCTATGGGACCGGGGAGCTGTTTTTT
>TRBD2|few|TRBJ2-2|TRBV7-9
CASSLRGDTGELFF
TGTGCCAGCAGCTTACGGGGGGATACCGGGGAGCTGTTTTTT
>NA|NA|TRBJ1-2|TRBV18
CASSRGDLDYGYTF
TGTGCCAGCTCTCGAGGGGACCTGGACTATGGCTACACCTTC
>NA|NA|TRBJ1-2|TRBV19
CASSARIYGYTF
TGTGCCAGTAGTGCCCGGATCTATGGCTACACCTTC
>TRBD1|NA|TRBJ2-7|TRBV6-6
CASSYGGQGASEQYF
TGTGCCAGCAGTTATGGGGGACAGGGGGCCTCCGAGCAGTACTTC
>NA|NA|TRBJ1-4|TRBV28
CASSPVSHNEKLFF
TGTGCCAGCAGTCCCGTCTCTCATAATGAAAAACTGTTTTTT
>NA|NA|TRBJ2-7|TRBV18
CASSPGQTYEQYF
TGTGCCAGCTCACCTGGCCAGACCTACGAGCAGTACTTC
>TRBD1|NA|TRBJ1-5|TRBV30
CACQGQGSNQPQHF
TGTGCCTGCCAGGGACAGGGGAGTAATCAGCCCCAGCATTTT
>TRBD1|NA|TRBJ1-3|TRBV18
CASSPLNRGPGNTIYF
TGTGCCAGCTCACCCCTTAACAGGGGGCCTGGAAACACCATATATTTT
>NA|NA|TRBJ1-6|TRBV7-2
CASSPSGGVKNSPLHF
TGTGCCAGCAGCCCAAGTGGGGGGGTGAAAAATTCACCCCTCCACTTT
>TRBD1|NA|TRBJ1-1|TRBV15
CATSSPQGAELNTEAFF
TGTGCCACCAGCAGTCCACAGGGGGCTGAATTGAACACTGAAGCTTTCTTT
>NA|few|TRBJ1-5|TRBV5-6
CASSLGPNQPQHF
TGTGCCAGCAGCTTGGGGCCAAATCAGCCCCAGCATTTT
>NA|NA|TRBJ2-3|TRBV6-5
CASSYTHSSTDTQYF
TGTGCCAGCAGTTACACTCATTCAAGCACAGATACGCAGTATTTT
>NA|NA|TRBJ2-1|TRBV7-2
CASSSPMEAYNEQFF
TGTGCCAGCAGCTCGCCTATGGAAGCCTACAATGAGCAGTTCTTC
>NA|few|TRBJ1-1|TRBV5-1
CASSPREGMNTEAFF
TGCGCCAGCAGCCCCCGGGAGGGTATGAACACTGAAGCTTTCTTT
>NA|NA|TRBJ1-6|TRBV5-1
CASSPGTGGDSPLHF
TGCGCCAGCAGCCCCGGGACGGGAGGTGATTCACCCCTCCACTTT
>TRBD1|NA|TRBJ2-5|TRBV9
CASSNNRGQETQYF
TGTGCCAGCAGCAACAACAGGGGGCAGGAGACCCAGTACTTC
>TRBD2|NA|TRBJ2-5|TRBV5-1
CASSTLQVGSAGFQETQYF
TGCGCCAGCAGCACCCTTCAGGTGGGGTCAGCGGGATTCCAAGAGACCCAGTACTTC
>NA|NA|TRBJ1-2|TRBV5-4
CASSTDSLYGYTF
TGTGCCAGCAGCACGGACAGTCTTTATGGCTACACCTTC
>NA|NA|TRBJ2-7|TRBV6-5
CASRTSSYEQYF
TGTGCCAGTAGGACCAGCTCCTACGAGCAGTACTTC
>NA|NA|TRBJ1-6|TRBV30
CAWSTLVSYNSPLHF
TGTGCCTGGAGTACTCTCGTCTCCTATAATTCACCCCTCCACTTT
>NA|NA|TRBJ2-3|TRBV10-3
CAISSSRTDTQYF
TGTGCCATCAGCAGTTCCCGCACAGATACGCAGTATTTT
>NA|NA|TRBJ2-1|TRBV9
CASSADWGYNNEQFF
TGTGCCAGCAGCGCAGACTGGGGCTACAACAATGAGCAGTTCTTC
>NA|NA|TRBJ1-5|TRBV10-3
CASPAGDDSNQPQHF
TGTGCCTCTCCAGCGGGCGACGATAGCAATCAGCCCCAGCATTTT
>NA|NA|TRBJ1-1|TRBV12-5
CASGLVLSPGLNTEAFF
TGTGCTAGTGGTTTGGTCCTCTCACCGGGATTGAACACTGAAGCTTTCTTT
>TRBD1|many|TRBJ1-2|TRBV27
CASRSGTGGAYYGYTF
TGTGCCAGCAGGTCCGGGACAGGGGGCGCCTACTATGGCTACACCTTC
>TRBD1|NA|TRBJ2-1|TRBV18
CASSPKLRGQVRDEQFF
TGTGCCAGCTCACCCAAACTAAGAGGACAGGTTAGGGATGAGCAGTTCTTC